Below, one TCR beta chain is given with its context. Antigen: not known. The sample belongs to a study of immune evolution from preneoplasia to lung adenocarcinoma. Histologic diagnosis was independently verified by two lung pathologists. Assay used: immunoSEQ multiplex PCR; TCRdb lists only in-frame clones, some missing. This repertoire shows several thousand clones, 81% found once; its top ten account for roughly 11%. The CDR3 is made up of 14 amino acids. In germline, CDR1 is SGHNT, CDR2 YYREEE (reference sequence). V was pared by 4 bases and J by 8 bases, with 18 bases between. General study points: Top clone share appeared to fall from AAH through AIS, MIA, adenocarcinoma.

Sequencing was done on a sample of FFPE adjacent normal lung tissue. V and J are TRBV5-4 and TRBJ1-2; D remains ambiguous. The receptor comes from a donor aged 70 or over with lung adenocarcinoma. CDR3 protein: CASSLPAAPYGYTF. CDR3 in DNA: TGTGCCAGCAGCCTACCGGCCGCGCCTTACGGCTACACCTTC.